The next 8 T cell receptor beta chains were all read from a single sample in a study of blood T cell repertoires in COVID-19. TCRdb's copy holds only in-frame clones and misses some; the assay was immunoSEQ multiplex PCR. The data show about 500,000 clones, approximately 86% seen once. Specimen: PBMCs or T cells enriched from blood (not recorded which). The receptors stem from a woman between 18 and 29 years old who had recovered from COVID-19.

CDR3 sequence reads: CSVITGTGRAFF. The DNA of the CDR3 is TGCAGCGTTATAACCGGGACAGGGAGAGCTTTCTTT. This chain uses TRBV29-1 with TRBJ1-1, with 9 positions matching TRBD1. The CDR3 runs to 12 residues. Trimming took 5 bases from V and 10 from J; bases not matched to a gene: 8. CDR1 SQVTM and CDR2 ANQGSEA come from the germline V gene.

This clone was counted a single time. This sequence joins TRBV5-1 and TRBJ2-3; D is ambiguous. CDR1 SGHRS and CDR2 YFSETQ come from the germline V gene. The CDR3 is made up of 16 amino acids. The V end was cut by 1 base, the J end by 4 bases, with 16 bases between. This CDR3 reads CASSLSGGNPADTQYF. CDR3 coding DNA: TGCGCCAGCAGCTTGAGTGGTGGCAACCCAGCAGATACGCAGTATTTT.

V is TRBV4-2 and J is TRBJ2-2; D is undetermined. The V and J ends lost 0 bases and 5 bases respectively, with 7 bases between them. This CDR3 comprises 14 residues. The V gene's germline CDR1 is LGHNA and CDR2 YNFKEQ. CDR3 sequence: CASSQELTTGELFF. The DNA of the CDR3 is TGTGCCAGCAGCCAAGAATTGACTACCGGGGAGCTGTTTTTT.

This chain connects TRBV5-5 to TRBJ2-6; 7 nucleotides line up with TRBD1. The CDR3 is made up of 17 amino acids. V shed 5 bases, J shed 0 bases, and the junction held 8 bases outside the gene matches. Germline-derived CDR1 and CDR2 are SGHKS and YYEKEE (reference sequence). In DNA form, the CDR3 reads TGTGCCAGCAGTGCGACAGGGACCCTCTCTGGGGCCAACGTCCTGACTTTC. Amino acid sequence: CASSATGTLSGANVLTF.

The V call is TRBV7-2, the J call TRBJ2-5; TRBD2 aligns across 9 bases. The CDR3 extends over 16 amino acids. The V segment lost 1 base and the J segment 1 base; nucleotides outside the gene matches: 4. Germline V CDR1 and CDR2: SGHTA, FQGNSA. CDR3 region: CASSLEWRGGQETQYF. CDR3 in DNA: TGTGCCAGCAGCTTAGAGTGGCGGGGGGGCCAAGAGACCCAGTACTTC.

The gene calls are TRBV3-1 (or the pseudogene TRBV3-2) and TRBJ1-1; D perhaps matches TRBD1 (6 bases). Trimming removed 3 bases at V and 0 bases at J, with 11 bases between. The germline gives CDR1 LGHDT, CDR2 YNNKEL (reference sequence). The CDR3 consists of 15 residues. The CDR3 loop is CASSHSGQLNTEAFF. In DNA, the CDR3 is TGTGCCAGCAGCCATTCGGGACAATTGAACACTGAAGCTTTCTTT.

The CDR3: CASSLVGGPDTQYF. CDR3 nucleotide sequence: TGTGCCAGCAGCTTAGTGGGGGGTCCAGATACGCAGTATTTT. V gene TRBV7-2 combines with J gene TRBJ2-3, with D possibly matching TRBD2 (6 bases). This CDR3 comprises 14 residues. Germline assignment: CDR1 SGHTA and CDR2 FQGNSA. The ends were cut back, 1 base at V and 4 bases at J, with 9 bases in the middle.

This rearrangement joins TRBV2 to TRBJ2-7; possibly TRBD1 for D (6 bases). The length of the CDR3 is 14 residues. Trimming left V 2 bases short and J 2 bases short, with 10 bases between. From germline, CDR1 is SNHLY and CDR2 FYNNEI. The CDR3 nucleotides are TGTGCCAGCAGTGAAACAGGGAACCCCTACGAGCAGTACTTC. It is translated as CASSETGNPYEQYF.